This passage covers 21 T cell receptor beta chains from one sample sequenced in a study of human T cells and chemical hapten exposure. Time point given: patch test 1, 2 weeks after DPC sensitization. Treatment denoted: therapeutic diphenylcyclopropenone sensitization with weekly scalp DPC. TCRdb reprocessed the RACE reads with MiXCR, giving one entry per CDR3 protein. Found here are 150,000 to 200,000 distinct CDR3 sequences, approximately 15% of them singletons; the top ten hold 1.5% to 2%. Specimen: whole blood, collected in connection with sensitization to the hapten diphenylcyclopropenone (DPC). Receptors originate from a woman younger than 45 with alopecia areata. Some clones in this sample may be carry-over from other donors' samples.

This sequence joins TRBV3-1 and TRBJ1-2, with 7 bases that match TRBD1. V shed 0 bases, J shed 4 bases, and the junction held 5 bases outside the gene matches. CDR3 length: 15 residues. CDR1 and CDR2 (germline): LGHDT, YNNKEL (reference sequence). Written as DNA, the CDR3 is TGTGCCAGCAGCCAAGATTTCGGGACAGTCTATGGCTACACCTTC. It translates to CASSQDFGTVYGYTF.

The V call is TRBV5-1, the J call TRBJ1-1; 7 bases line up with TRBD1. CDR1 is SGHRS, CDR2 YFSETQ, per germline. The junction had 15 bases not matched to a gene; V was cut back by 2 bases and J by 2 bases. The CDR3 consists of 18 residues. CDR3 DNA sequence: TGCGCCAGCAGCTTTTACACGACAGGGCCTTCATTTAACACTGAAGCTTTCTTT. Its protein is CASSFYTTGPSFNTEAFF.

This clonotype was observed at least ten times. The chain employs TRBV28 and TRBJ1-2; 8 nucleotides match TRBD1. This CDR3 is 13 amino acids long. J was trimmed by 7 bases and V by 6 bases; bases with no gene match: 7. CDR1 and CDR2 (germline): MDHEN, SYDVKM. In DNA form, the CDR3 reads TGTGCCAGCAGGGGACAGGCCTTGGGTGGCTACACCTTC. Translating gives CASRGQALGGYTF.

This clonotype was recorded a few times. J is TRBJ2-2 and V is TRBV7-8, with 7 bases lining up with TRBD1. Germline-derived CDR1 and CDR2 are SGHVS and FQNEAQ. V lost 5 bases to trimming and J lost 8 bases; unmatched junction nucleotides: 8. The CDR3 extends over 14 amino acids. For the CDR3, the DNA is TGTGCCAGCAGCCAGATGACAGGGCCGGGGGAGCTGTTTTTT. As protein: CASSQMTGPGELFF. Looking up the rest from reference TRBV7-8 and TRBJ2-2 gives the full variable domain: GAGVSQSPRYKVAKRGQDVALRCDPISGHVSLFWYQQALGQGPEFLTYFQNEAQLDKSGLPSDRFFAERPEGSVSTLKIQRTQQEDSAVYLCASSQMTGPGELFFGEGSRLTVL.

This clonotype has a count of ten or more. The chain employs TRBV11-2 and TRBJ2-7, with 8 bases identical to TRBD1. Trimming took 5 bases from V and 2 from J; bases not matched to a gene: 5. CDR3 size: 14 residues. Germline V gene sequence: CDR1 SGHAT, CDR2 FQNNGV. The chain's CDR3 is CASSPRTGTYEQYF. CDR3 bases: TGTGCCAGCAGCCCTCGGACAGGGACCTACGAGCAGTACTTC.

This clonotype was detected a few times. This CDR3 is CASSFRLAPYEQYF. As DNA, the CDR3 is TGTGCCAGCAGCTTTCGGCTAGCGCCCTACGAGCAGTACTTC. This rearrangement joins TRBV7-2 to TRBJ2-7, with a tentative D call TRBD2 (6 bases). CDR1 and CDR2 from the germline V gene are SGHTA and FQGNSA. The CDR3 is 14 residues long. V was clipped by 3 bases and J by 2 bases, with 11 bases between them.

The chain employs TRBV21-1 and TRBJ2-1; the table's D call, TRBD2, has no DNA check behind it. TRBV21-1 is a documented pseudogene. This CDR3 is 20 amino acids long. The CDR3 is CASSNPRGSGGRSSYNEQFF. CDR3 coding DNA: TGTGCCAGCAGCAACCCGCGGGGTAGCGGGGGCCGGAGCTCCTACAATGAGCAGTTCTTC.

This clonotype appeared a few times. The chain uses TRBV7-2 and TRBJ1-6; 11 bases match TRBD1. Germline CDR1 SGHTA, CDR2 FQGNSA. J was trimmed by 11 bases and V by 5 bases; bases with no gene match: 11. The CDR3 sequence is 16 residues long. The CDR3 coding sequence is TGTGCCAGCAGCCCAGGGACAGGGGGAAGTAGTCCACCCCTCCACTTT. Its protein product is CASSPGTGGSSPPLHF.

This clonotype showed up just a few times. V gene TRBV29-1 combines with J gene TRBJ1-1; D may be TRBD1 (6 bases). The CDR3 consists of 13 residues. V was clipped by 7 bases and J by 1 base, with 13 bases between them. Germline values: CDR1 SQVTM, CDR2 ANQGSEA. DNA for the CDR3: TGCAGCGCCAGACAGGACCCGAACACTGAAGCTTTCTTT. This sequence encodes CSARQDPNTEAFF.

This sequence joins TRBV7-9 and TRBJ2-7; D perhaps matches TRBD2 (5 bases). The CDR3 covers 14 residues. Trimming took off 2 bases at V and 2 bases at J, with 10 bases between the two ends. Per germline, CDR1 SEHNR and CDR2 FQNEAQ (reference sequence). The chain's CDR3 is CASSLWTDPYEQYF. The CDR3 DNA is TGTGCCAGCAGCTTATGGACTGACCCCTACGAGCAGTACTTC.

This chain joins TRBV4-2 and TRBJ2-3; 11 bases map to TRBD2. The germline gives CDR1 LGHNA, CDR2 YNFKEQ. CDR3 size: 17 residues. With V trimmed by 0 bases and J by 6 bases, 8 bases remained unmatched. CDR3 residues: CASSQEASGGPMDTQYF. The DNA for the CDR3 is TGTGCCAGCAGCCAAGAGGCTAGCGGGGGGCCAATGGATACGCAGTATTTT.

This clonotype was observed at least ten times. The rearrangement joins TRBV29-1 to TRBJ1-1; 10 nucleotides agree with TRBD1. This CDR3 spans 12 amino acids. Germline V gene lookup returns CDR1 SQVTM and CDR2 ANQGSEA. The junction had 7 bases not matched to a gene; V was cut back by 6 bases and J by 9 bases. The CDR3 bases are TGCAGCGTGGAAAGACAGGGGGCGAAAGCTTTCTTT. It is translated as CSVERQGAKAFF. The full variable domain, with the rest looked up from reference TRBV29-1 and TRBJ1-1, is SAVISQKPSRDICQRGTSLTIQCQVDSQVTMMFWYRQQPGQSLTLIATANQGSEATYESGFVIDKFPISRPNLTFSTLTVSNMSPEDSSIYLCSVERQGAKAFFGQGTRLTVV.

This clonotype was counted at least ten times. The V gene is TRBV30, the J gene TRBJ2-7; D tentatively reads TRBD1 or TRBD2 (6 bases each). The CDR3 loop spans 14 amino acids. Germline V lookup: CDR1 GTSNPN, CDR2 SVGIG (reference sequence). With 0 bases removed from V and 2 bases from J, the gap between germline ends came to 11 bases. CDR3 bases: TGTGCCTGGAGTGTAGGGGGAGGTGCCTACGAGCAGTACTTC. This encodes CAWSVGGGAYEQYF.

Concerning this clonotype itself: At one of its ends the junction is not consistent with the germline gene, which may arise from a read error. In DNA, the CDR3 is TGTGTCAGCAGTGGTGACTCAAGGGATACGCAGTATTTT. It yields the protein CVSSGDSRDTQYF. The chain recombines TRBV6-4 with TRBJ2-3; D is ambiguous. This CDR3 is 13 amino acids long. Germline-derived CDR1 and CDR2 are MRHNA and SNTAGT.

V is TRBV6-5 and J is TRBJ2-3; 7 nucleotides align to TRBD1. The length of the CDR3 is 14 residues. Germline V lookup: CDR1 MNHEY, CDR2 SVGAGI. V lost 4 bases and J lost 2; bases outside the gene matches: 3. This CDR3 is CASSLGTATDTQYF. CDR3 nucleotides: TGTGCCAGCAGTTTGGGGACAGCCACAGATACGCAGTATTTT.

This clonotype was observed a handful of times. This sequence joins TRBV15 and TRBJ1-5, with D tentatively TRBD1 (5 bases). The CDR3 is 13 amino acids. V was cut by 11 bases and J by 4 bases, with 15 bases left in between. In germline, CDR1 is LNHNV, CDR2 YYDKDF (reference sequence). CDR3 loop: CAVSGTTNQPQHF. DNA for the CDR3: TGTGCCGTCTCCGGGACTACAAATCAGCCCCAGCATTTT.

The V gene is TRBV23-1, the J gene TRBJ2-5, with TRBD2 identical over 7 bases. TRBV23-1 is marked as an open reading frame, function uncertain. J lost 2 bases, V lost 3 bases, and 12 bases had no gene match. This CDR3 is 17 amino acids long. The chain's CDR3 is CASSHPRLASFQETQYF. CDR3 DNA sequence: TGCGCCAGCAGTCACCCCCGACTAGCCTCATTTCAAGAGACCCAGTACTTC.

This clonotype came up a few times. The chain is built from TRBV11-1 and TRBJ1-6; weak D call: TRBD1 (5 bases). Trimming stripped 4 bases from V and 6 bases from J, with 13 bases between. Germline assignment: CDR1 SGHAT and CDR2 FQDESV (reference sequence). The CDR3 runs to 15 residues. The CDR3 sequence: CASSSPGRTNSPLHF. DNA of the CDR3: TGTGCCAGCAGCTCACCGGGACGGACTAATTCACCCCTCCACTTT.

CDR3 loop: CASSFGGTYTEAFF. In nucleotides, the CDR3 is TGCGCCAGCAGCTTTGGTGGGACGTACACTGAAGCTTTCTTT. The chain employs TRBV5-1 and TRBJ1-1; weak D call: TRBD1 (5 bases). The germline V and J ends were trimmed by 2 bases and 3 bases, with 11 bases remaining between them. This CDR3 contains 14 residues. Per germline, CDR1 SGHRS and CDR2 YFSETQ.

A remark on this clonotype: The germline gene is not matched at one end of the junction; a read error may be the cause. The CDR3 loop reads CASSPSGKNVQYF. The CDR3 region has the DNA TGCGCCAGCAGCCCATCGGGAAAAAACGTTCAGTACTTC. The chain couples TRBV5-1 to TRBJ2-4, with a weak D call TRBD2 (5 bases). The CDR3 totals 13 residues. The germline CDR1 and CDR2 sequences are SGHRS and YFSETQ.

This clonotype was seen repeatedly, ten times or more. The rearrangement joins TRBV7-2 to TRBJ2-1, with 8 bases matching TRBD1. The CDR3 sequence is 14 residues long. The germline V gene has CDR1 SGHTA and CDR2 FQGNSA. J was trimmed by 6 bases and V by 3 bases; bases with no gene match: 4. DNA of the CDR3: TGTGCCAGCAGCTTTAGTGGGACAGGCAATGAGCAGTTCTTC. Translation gives CASSFSGTGNEQFF.